The 27 T cell receptor beta chains below were found in one sample sequenced in a study of T cells after yellow fever vaccination. One entry per CDR3 protein results from TCRdb running MiXCR on the 5' RACE reads. The data contain more than 45,000 distinct CDR3 sequences, around 6.2% of them singletons. Specimen: PBMCs, either bulk or a sorted T-cell subset (CD4+, CD8+, memory, or dextramer-sorted; not recorded which), collected on the day of the yellow fever booster vaccination. The receptors come from a young man who received the YFV17D yellow fever vaccine.

At least ten counts were recorded for this clonotype. The chain links TRBV6-2 or TRBV6-3 to TRBJ2-7; 11 bases are shared with TRBD2. CDR1 MNHEY and CDR2 SVGEGT come from the germline V gene. The V segment lost 0 bases and the J segment 3 bases; nucleotides outside the gene matches: 13. The CDR3 has 19 amino acids. The CDR3 loop is CASSYSTLAPSGGSYEQYV. CDR3 bases: TGTGCCAGCAGTTACTCGACGTTAGCACCTAGCGGGGGGAGCTACGAGCAGTACGTC.

This clonotype was picked up a small number of times. CDR3: CASSSWTSGQETQYF. The CDR3 bases are TGTGCCAGCAGCTCGTGGACTAGCGGCCAAGAGACCCAGTACTTC. This rearrangement joins TRBV7-9 to TRBJ2-5, with 10 positions matching TRBD2. The germline gives CDR1 SEHNR, CDR2 FQNEAQ (reference sequence). Trimming at V came to 4 bases and at J to 1 base, leaving 3 bases not matched to a gene. The CDR3 consists of 15 residues.

This clonotype was found many times. The J gene is TRBJ2-2, the V gene TRBV20-1; tentatively, D is TRBD2 (6 bases). CDR1 and CDR2 (germline): DFQATT, SNEGSKA (reference sequence). The V and J ends lost 5 bases and 4 bases respectively, with 14 bases between them. CDR3 size: 14 residues. CDR3 amino acids: CSASAGQATGELFF. For the CDR3, the DNA is TGCAGTGCTTCCGCGGGGCAGGCCACCGGGGAGCTGTTTTTT.

This clonotype was seen at least ten times. This chain joins TRBV20-1 and TRBJ2-1; D uncertain. Germline-derived CDR1 and CDR2 are DFQATT and SNEGSKA (reference sequence). Trimming removed 1 base from V and 2 bases from J, with 6 bases in between. CDR3 size: 13 residues. In DNA, the CDR3 is TGCAGTGCTAGAGGGACCACCTACAATGAGCAGTTCTTC. Amino acid sequence: CSARGTTYNEQFF.

This clonotype has a handful of counts. V usage is TRBV9 and J usage is TRBJ1-1; the D is unclear. This CDR3 is built from 15 residues. Germline CDR1 and CDR2: SGDLS and YYNGEE. V lost 3 bases and J lost 4, with 16 bases in between. In DNA form, the CDR3 reads TGTGCCAGCAGCGATCCTGCCTCGGGGAGCACTGAAGCTTTCTTT. Translating it yields CASSDPASGSTEAFF.

This clonotype was seen many times. This rearrangement joins TRBV5-1 to TRBJ1-1; D might be TRBD1 (6 bases). V was trimmed by 4 bases and J by 0 bases, leaving 13 bases between them. The CDR3 is 15 amino acids. Germline-derived CDR1 and CDR2 are SGHRS and YFSETQ. CDR3 coding DNA: TGCGCCAGCAGCGGGCCGGGACATATGAACACTGAAGCTTTCTTT. It codes for CASSGPGHMNTEAFF.

The table lists this clonotype with a few counts. The V and J genes are TRBV15 and TRBJ1-3; D possibly corresponds to TRBD1 (6 bases). This CDR3 has 15 residues. Per the germline V gene, CDR1 is LNHNV and CDR2 is YYDKDF (reference sequence). The V end was cut by 1 base, the J end by 4 bases, with 11 bases between. In DNA, the CDR3 is TGTGCCACCAGCAGAGTTGCAGGGGTCGGAAACACCATATATTTT. Translating gives CATSRVAGVGNTIYF.

This clonotype was seen ten or more times. The chain links TRBV4-1 to TRBJ2-3; D is ambiguous. Germline CDR1 MGHRA, CDR2 YSYEKL. The CDR3 loop spans 17 amino acids. Trimming pared 1 base from V and 1 base from J, leaving 15 bases between. The CDR3 here is CASSQATTTPRTDTQYF. The CDR3 DNA follows: TGCGCCAGCAGCCAAGCTACGACAACCCCACGCACAGATACGCAGTATTTT.

CDR3 coding DNA: TGTGCCAGCAGTTACTCGGTTCAAGTTAACTATGGCTACACCTTC. Its protein is CASSYSVQVNYGYTF. The rearrangement uses TRBV6-2 or TRBV6-3 and TRBJ1-2; D is unclear. This CDR3 has 15 amino acids. The V end lost 0 bases, the J end lost 1 base, and 9 bases lay between the germline ends. Per the germline V gene, CDR1 is MNHEY and CDR2 is SVGEGT.

The gene calls are TRBV5-1 and TRBJ2-5, with a possible D match to TRBD1 (7 bases). CDR1 is SGHRS, CDR2 YFSETQ, per germline. V lost 4 bases and J 1 base, leaving 17 bases between the germline ends. CDR3 length: 16 residues. This CDR3 reads CASSGQGGLAQETQYF. CDR3 nucleotides: TGCGCCAGCAGCGGCCAGGGGGGCCTCGCCCAAGAGACCCAGTACTTC.

This clonotype was counted between two and nine times. This chain uses TRBV2 with TRBJ2-6; the D is unclear. Trimming left V 10 bases short and J 4 bases short, with 14 bases between. The CDR3 is made up of 14 amino acids. The germline V gene encodes CDR1 SNHLY and CDR2 FYNNEI. The CDR3 sequence: CATTGLRGANVLTF. CDR3 sequence (DNA): TGTGCCACGACGGGCCTTCGGGGGGCCAACGTCCTGACTTTC.

Notes on this clonotype: This sequence may be a read error, since a much larger clone differs from it by one base. The rearrangement uses TRBV6-2 or TRBV6-3 and TRBJ2-7, with TRBD2 matching 7 bases. The length of the CDR3 is 16 residues. Germline V gene sequence: CDR1 MNHEY, CDR2 SVGEGT. In nucleotides, the CDR3 is TGTGCCATCAGTTACTCCCGGACTAGGAGCTCCTACGAGCAGTACGTC. It is translated as CAISYSRTRSSYEQYV.

This clonotype turned up a few times. This chain links TRBV9 with TRBJ1-2, with no clear D. Germline V lookup: CDR1 SGDLS, CDR2 YYNGEE. The CDR3 is made up of 15 amino acids. The V end was cut by 0 bases, the J end by 5 bases, with 14 bases between. The CDR3 DNA is TGTGCCAGCAGCGTAGGGGATTCAAAGAGATATGGCTACACCTTC. Translated, it gives CASSVGDSKRYGYTF.

This clonotype was seen many times. The chain has TRBV5-4 and TRBJ2-7; 8 positions agree with TRBD2. CDR1 is SGHNT, CDR2 YYREEE, per germline (reference sequence). The CDR3 spans 14 residues. With V trimmed by 4 bases and J by 6 bases, 9 bases remained unmatched. The CDR3 nucleotides read TGTGCCAGCAGCCCGGGGGGGACGGGCCCCGAGCAGTACTTC. Protein product: CASSPGGTGPEQYF.

This clonotype was seen ten or more times. The chain links TRBV5-1 to TRBJ2-5; a possible D gene is TRBD2 (6 bases). Deletions cut 0 bases from V and 5 bases from J, with 11 bases between. Germline V gene sequence: CDR1 SGHRS, CDR2 YFSETQ. The CDR3 sequence is 14 residues long. CDR3 nucleotide sequence: TGCGCCAGCAGCTTGGGGAGGGGTCGGGAGACCCAGTACTTC. This translates into CASSLGRGRETQYF. The whole variable domain, filled in from reference TRBV5-1 and TRBJ2-5, reads KAGVTQTPRYLIKTRGQQVTLSCSPISGHRSVSWYQQTPGQGLQFLFEYFSETQRNKGNFPGRFSGRQFSNSRSEMNVSTLELGDSALYLCASSLGRGRETQYFGPGTRLLVL.

In this sample, this clonotype turned up many times. V usage is TRBV12-3 or TRBV12-4 and J usage is TRBJ2-7; D gene uncertain. Trimming took 5 bases from V and 4 from J, leaving 6 bases between them. The CDR3 spans 11 residues. The CDR3: CASSHAYEQYF. Here the CDR3 DNA reads TGTGCCAGCAGTCATGCTTACGAGCAGTACTTC.

In its sample, this clonotype was seen many times. The J gene is TRBJ1-6, the V gene TRBV6-5; 11 bases line up with TRBD1. CDR1 and CDR2 (germline): MNHEY, SVGAGI. V shed 6 bases, J shed 7 bases, and the junction held 2 bases outside the gene matches. This CDR3 is 14 amino acids long. CDR3 DNA sequence: TGTGCCAGCAGCGGGGACAGGGGGAATTCACCCCTCCACTTT. The encoded protein is CASSGDRGNSPLHF.

This clonotype was observed at least ten times. The chain is built from TRBV29-1 and TRBJ1-1; D possibly corresponds to TRBD1 (5 bases). In germline, CDR1 is SQVTM, CDR2 ANQGSEA. This CDR3 is 12 amino acids long. V lost 4 bases and J lost 6, with 12 bases in between. The CDR3 nucleotides read TGCAGCGTTGTAAATGGGGGGGCTGAAGCTTTCTTT. This encodes CSVVNGGAEAFF.

There are many counts of this clonotype. The chain is built from TRBV4-1 and TRBJ2-3; 9 positions match TRBD2. This CDR3 region has 16 residues. Germline V lookup: CDR1 MGHRA, CDR2 YSYEKL. After removal of 0 bases from V and 6 bases from J, the junction contained 7 bases not matched to a gene. CDR3 protein: CASSQDPAGGRDTQYF. CDR3 coding DNA: TGCGCCAGCAGCCAAGATCCAGCGGGGGGCCGGGATACGCAGTATTTT.

This clonotype was recorded at least ten times. The chain has TRBV14 and TRBJ2-1; no clear D gene. CDR1 SGHDN and CDR2 FVKESK come from the germline V gene. V was trimmed by 0 bases and J by 7 bases, leaving 7 bases between them. The CDR3 loop spans 13 amino acids. The CDR3 protein is CASSQDRVNEQFF. The CDR3 DNA reads as TGTGCCAGCAGCCAAGATCGGGTTAATGAGCAGTTCTTC.

There are many counts of this clonotype. J is TRBJ2-7 and V is TRBV7-2, with 7 nucleotides matching TRBD1. This CDR3 has 14 residues. CDR1 and CDR2 from the germline V gene are SGHTA and FQGNSA. V shed 5 bases and J 2 bases; nucleotides not matched to a gene: 6. CDR3 bases: TGTGCCAGCAGCCAATACAGGGGTGCCTACGAGCAGTACTTC. Protein product: CASSQYRGAYEQYF.

This clonotype was found many times. The CDR3 DNA is TGTGCCAGCAGTTTACCGGACATGAACACTGAAGCTTTCTTT. It is translated as CASSLPDMNTEAFF. The V call is TRBV12-3 or TRBV12-4, the J call TRBJ1-1; possible D gene TRBD1, 5 bases. Trimming took 2 bases from V and 0 from J, leaving 7 bases between them. CDR3 size: 14 residues.

This clonotype was seen at least ten times. The chain is built from TRBV12-3 or TRBV12-4 and TRBJ2-1; D gene ambiguous. Trimming took 6 bases from V and 7 from J, leaving 13 bases between them. The length of the CDR3 is 13 residues. DNA of the CDR3: TGTGCCAGCAGCCGTTCCCCGGCGAATGAGCAGTTCTTC. Translation gives CASSRSPANEQFF.

The V call is TRBV5-1, the J call TRBJ2-2, with 9 nucleotides matching TRBD2. V shed 1 base and J 3 bases; nucleotides not matched to a gene: 4. CDR3 size: 16 residues. Germline V gene sequence: CDR1 SGHRS, CDR2 YFSETQ. CDR3 in amino acids: CASSLPSGVDTGELFF. CDR3 nucleotides: TGCGCCAGCAGCTTGCCTAGCGGGGTTGACACCGGGGAGCTGTTTTTT.

As to this clonotype: Since a much larger clone is just one base distant, this may be a read error. The chain uses TRBV29-1 and TRBJ1-1, with D possibly TRBD1 on 6 matching bases. Deletions cut 3 bases from V and 0 bases from J, with 8 bases between. Germline CDR1 reads SQVTM; CDR2 reads ANQGSEA. This CDR3 spans 13 amino acids. The CDR3 reads CSVDRGVNTEAFF. The CDR3 nucleotides read TGCAGCGTTGATAGGGGGGTGAACACTGAAGCTTTCTTT.

This clonotype was observed at least ten times. The CDR3 DNA follows: TGCGCCAGCAGCCAAGACCTTGACAGGGAGCAGTTCTTC. Translated, it gives CASSQDLDREQFF. The V gene is TRBV4-3, the J gene TRBJ2-1; D possibly corresponds to TRBD1 (6 bases). V lost 0 bases to trimming and J lost 10 bases, with 10 bases between them. The germline V gene encodes CDR1 LGHNA and CDR2 YSLEER. The CDR3 is made up of 13 amino acids.

This clonotype was found many times. The chain uses TRBV5-1 and TRBJ1-1, with unresolved D. Trimming took 4 bases from V and 5 from J, leaving 12 bases between them. CDR1 is SGHRS and CDR2 is YFSETQ in the germline V gene. The CDR3 is made up of 13 amino acids. The CDR3 region has the DNA TGCGCCAGCAGCCTAGACCGCGGTACTGAAGCTTTCTTT. As protein: CASSLDRGTEAFF. The whole variable domain, remainder taken from reference TRBV5-1 and TRBJ1-1, is KAGVTQTPRYLIKTRGQQVTLSCSPISGHRSVSWYQQTPGQGLQFLFEYFSETQRNKGNFPGRFSGRQFSNSRSEMNVSTLELGDSALYLCASSLDRGTEAFFGQGTRLTVV.